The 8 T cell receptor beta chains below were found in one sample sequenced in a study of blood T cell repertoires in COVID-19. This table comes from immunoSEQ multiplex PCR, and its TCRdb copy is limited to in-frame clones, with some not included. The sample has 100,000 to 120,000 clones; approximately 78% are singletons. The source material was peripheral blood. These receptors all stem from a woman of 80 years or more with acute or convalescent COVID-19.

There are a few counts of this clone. CDR3 nucleotide sequence: TGTGCCAGTAGTATAGAGGGGTTTCAGGGACAGCCCCAGCATTTT. Translating it yields CASSIEGFQGQPQHF. The chain joins TRBV19 to TRBJ1-5; D is possibly TRBD1 (5 bases). CDR1 LNHDA and CDR2 SQIVND come from the germline V gene (reference sequence). Trimming cost V 0 bases and J 7 bases, with 13 bases left between them. The CDR3 totals 15 residues.

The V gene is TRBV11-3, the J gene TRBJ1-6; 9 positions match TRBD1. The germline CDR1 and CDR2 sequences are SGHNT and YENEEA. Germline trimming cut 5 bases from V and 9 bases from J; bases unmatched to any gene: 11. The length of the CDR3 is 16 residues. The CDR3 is CASSDQRQGVTSPLHF. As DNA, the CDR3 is TGTGCCAGCAGCGACCAAAGACAGGGGGTGACTTCACCCCTCCACTTT. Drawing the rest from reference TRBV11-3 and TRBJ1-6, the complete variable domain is EAGVVQSPRYKIIEKKQPVAFWCNPISGHNTLYWYLQNLGQGPELLIRYENEEAVDDSQLPKDRFSAERLKGVDSTLKIQPAELGDSAVYLCASSDQRQGVTSPLHFGNGTRLTVT.

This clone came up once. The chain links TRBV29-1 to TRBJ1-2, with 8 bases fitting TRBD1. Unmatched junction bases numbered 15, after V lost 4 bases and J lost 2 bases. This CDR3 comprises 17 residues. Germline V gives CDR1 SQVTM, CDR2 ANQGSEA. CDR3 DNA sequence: TGCAGCGTTGTGATAATCCGAGACAGGGGTCCAAACTATGGCTACACCTTC. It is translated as CSVVIIRDRGPNYGYTF.

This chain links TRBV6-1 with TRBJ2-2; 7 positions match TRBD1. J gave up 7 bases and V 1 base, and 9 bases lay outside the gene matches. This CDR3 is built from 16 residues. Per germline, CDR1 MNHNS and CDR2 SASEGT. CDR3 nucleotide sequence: TGTGCCAGCAGTGAAGATTGGGTAGGGGGCAGCGGGGAGCTGTTTTTT. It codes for CASSEDWVGGSGELFF.

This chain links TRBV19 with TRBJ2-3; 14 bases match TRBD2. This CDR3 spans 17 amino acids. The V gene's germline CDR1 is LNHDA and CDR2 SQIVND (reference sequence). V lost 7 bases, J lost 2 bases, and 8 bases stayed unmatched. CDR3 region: CASKQGTSGSITDTQYF. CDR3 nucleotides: TGTGCCAGTAAGCAGGGGACTAGCGGGAGTATCACAGATACGCAGTATTTT.

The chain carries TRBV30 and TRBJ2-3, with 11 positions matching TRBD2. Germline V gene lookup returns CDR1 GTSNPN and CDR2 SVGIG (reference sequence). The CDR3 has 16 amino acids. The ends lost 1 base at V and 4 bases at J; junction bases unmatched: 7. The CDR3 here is CAWSAGLAGGADTQYF. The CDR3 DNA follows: TGTGCCTGGAGTGCCGGGCTAGCGGGAGGAGCAGATACGCAGTATTTT.

CDR3 residues: CASSAPRDRDNEKLFF. The CDR3 DNA is TGTGCCAGTAGTGCACCTCGGGACAGGGACAATGAAAAACTGTTTTTT. The chain recombines TRBV19 with TRBJ1-4, with 9 bases matching TRBD1. With V trimmed by 5 bases and J by 5 bases, 9 bases remained unmatched. The CDR3 is 16 amino acids. The germline V gene encodes CDR1 LNHDA and CDR2 SQIVND (reference sequence).

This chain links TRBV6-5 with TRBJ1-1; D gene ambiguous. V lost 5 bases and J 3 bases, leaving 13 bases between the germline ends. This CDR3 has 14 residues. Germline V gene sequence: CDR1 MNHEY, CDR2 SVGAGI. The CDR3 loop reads CASSRPTRDTEAFF. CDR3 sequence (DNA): TGTGCCAGCAGTAGGCCCACTAGGGACACTGAAGCTTTCTTT.